This is a list of T cell receptor beta chains from one sample in a study of blood T cell repertoires in COVID-19. The repertoire was sequenced with immunoSEQ multiplex PCR; TCRdb's copy has only in-frame clones and lacks some. Of about 310,000 clones in the sample, approximately 89% are singletons; the top ten hold 9.5%. Specimen: PBMCs or T cells enriched from blood (not recorded which). These receptors were collected from a woman between 35 and 50 years old who had recovered from COVID-19. CDR3s include the opening cysteine and the closing phenylalanine or tryptophan. The D gene is left open where the match is weak. Not all rows give a size; the values are once, few, many and, for expanded clones, a class.

d_gene,j_gene,v_gene,abundance,CDR3aa,CDR3nt
TRBD2,TRBJ2-2,TRBV11-3,NA,CASSLDRLAGASGELFF,TGTGCCAGCAGCTTAGACAGGCTAGCGGGAGCAAGCGGGGAGCTGTTTTTT
NA,TRBJ1-4,TRBV18,NA,CASVDARHNEKLFF,TGTGCCAGTGTCGATGCCAGACATAATGAAAAACTGTTTTTT
TRBD1,TRBJ1-3,TRBV7-2,NA,CASSLEVGQGHRNTIYF,TGTGCCAGCAGCTTAGAAGTCGGACAGGGCCATAGAAACACCATATATTTT
TRBD1,TRBJ1-2,TRBV7-9,NA,CASSGGQVNYGYTF,TGTGCCAGCAGCGGGGGACAGGTGAACTATGGCTACACCTTC
TRBD2,TRBJ2-7,TRBV3-1/TRBV3-2,NA,CASSPGFSGMVYEQYF,TGTGCCAGCAGCCCGGGGTTCAGCGGGATGGTCTACGAGCAGTACTTC
NA,TRBJ1-1,TRBV7-2,NA,CASSLNGIMNTEAFF,TGTGCCAGCAGCTTGAATGGCATCATGAACACTGAAGCTTTCTTT
NA,TRBJ2-7,TRBV6-2/TRBV6-3,NA,CASSLDSYEQYF,TGTGCCAGCAGTCTAGATTCCTACGAGCAGTACTTC
TRBD1,TRBJ1-2,TRBV5-1,NA,CASSSRTQGQLYGYTF,TGCGCCAGCAGCTCTAGGACTCAGGGACAGCTGTATGGCTACACCTTC
NA,TRBJ2-5,TRBV27,NA,CASSLFYLETQYF,TGTGCCAGCAGTTTATTTTATCTGGAGACCCAGTACTTC
TRBD2,TRBJ2-1,TRBV24-1,NA,CATSGFGLAGVYNEQFF,TGTGCCACCAGTGGTTTCGGACTAGCGGGGGTCTACAATGAGCAGTTCTTC
TRBD2,TRBJ2-2,TRBV18,NA,CASSPGLAGITGELFF,TGTGCCAGCTCACCAGGGCTAGCGGGTATCACCGGGGAGCTGTTTTTT
NA,TRBJ1-2,TRBV19,NA,CASSNLPGDGYTF,TGTGCCAGTAGCAATCTTCCGGGAGATGGCTACACCTTC
TRBD1,TRBJ1-5,TRBV19,few,CASRDRETQPQHF,TGTGCCTCCCGGGACAGGGAAACTCAGCCCCAGCATTTT
NA,TRBJ1-1,TRBV27,NA,CASSFRDTGTEAFF,TGTGCCAGCAGTTTCCGGGACACGGGAACTGAAGCTTTCTTT
NA,TRBJ2-5,TRBV10-3,NA,CAISASDSYQETQYF,TGTGCCATCAGTGCCTCGGACAGCTACCAAGAGACCCAGTACTTC
NA,TRBJ1-4,TRBV9,NA,CASSVAKTGTNEKLFF,TGTGCCAGCAGCGTAGCCAAAACAGGGACTAATGAAAAACTGTTTTTT
NA,TRBJ1-3,TRBV6-5,NA,CASRITGTTGNTIYF,TGTGCCAGCAGGATCACCGGGACAACTGGAAACACCATATATTTT
NA,TRBJ2-3,TRBV27,NA,CASSIASGIFTDTQYF,TGTGCCAGCAGTATTGCCTCCGGGATATTCACAGATACGCAGTATTTT
TRBD1,TRBJ2-3,TRBV27,NA,CASSFWDRVTDTQYF,TGTGCCAGCAGTTTCTGGGACAGGGTCACAGATACGCAGTATTTT
NA,TRBJ2-5,TRBV7-3,NA,CASSLSGLQETQYF,TGTGCCAGCAGCTTAAGCGGACTTCAAGAGACCCAGTACTTC
NA,TRBJ1-5,TRBV12-5,NA,CASGFWEGSNQPQHF,TGTGCTAGTGGTTTTTGGGAGGGTAGCAATCAGCCCCAGCATTTT
NA,TRBJ2-3,TRBV11-2,NA,CASSLDGASTDTQYF,TGTGCCAGCAGCTTAGATGGAGCGAGCACAGATACGCAGTATTTT
NA,TRBJ1-4,TRBV5-4,once,CASSLIFSRDTRTNEKLFF,TGTGCCAGCAGCTTGATTTTCTCCCGGGACACTCGAACTAATGAAAAACTGTTTTTT
TRBD2,TRBJ2-3,TRBV11-3,NA,CASSLSGVTDTQYF,TGTGCCAGCAGTCTTAGCGGGGTCACAGATACGCAGTATTTT
TRBD2,TRBJ2-5,TRBV5-1,NA,CASSPGLAVETQYF,TGCGCCAGCAGCCCCGGACTAGCGGTGGAGACCCAGTACTTC
NA,TRBJ2-3,TRBV7-2,NA,CASSLDQIPDTQYF,TGTGCCAGCAGCTTAGACCAGATCCCAGATACGCAGTATTTT
TRBD1,TRBJ1-4,TRBV10-3,NA,CAISQRQGESEKLFF,TGTGCCATCAGTCAACGACAGGGTGAGAGCGAAAAACTGTTTTTT
NA,TRBJ1-6,TRBV19,NA,CASSIAPGATNSPLHF,TGTGCCAGTAGTATAGCCCCAGGGGCAACTAATTCACCCCTCCACTTT
TRBD1,TRBJ2-7,TRBV29-1,NA,CSVTRGNYEQYF,TGCAGCGTGACCAGGGGGAACTACGAGCAGTACTTC
TRBD2,TRBJ2-7,TRBV9,NA,CASSVEAGGLNEQYF,TGTGCCAGCAGCGTAGAGGCGGGGGGGCTTAACGAGCAGTACTTC
TRBD2,TRBJ2-3,TRBV7-2,once,CASSTRLAGASDTQYF,TGTGCCAGCAGCACAAGACTAGCGGGAGCCTCAGATACGCAGTATTTT
NA,TRBJ2-1,TRBV11-3,NA,CASRGRTNNEQFF,TGTGCCAGCAGGGGGCGGACAAACAATGAGCAGTTCTTC
NA,TRBJ1-1,TRBV25-1,NA,CASSVDSSTEAFF,TGTGCCAGCAGTGTCGATAGTAGCACTGAAGCTTTCTTT
NA,TRBJ2-2,TRBV6-5,once,CASSYYQTGELFF,TGTGCCAGCAGTTACTACCAGACCGGGGAGCTGTTTTTT
NA,TRBJ2-4,TRBV3-1/TRBV3-2,NA,CASSQGPGGSGNIQYF,TGTGCCAGCAGCCAAGGCCCAGGGGGGTCTGGGAACATTCAGTACTTC
NA,TRBJ2-7,TRBV10-3,NA,CAIWGQNEQYF,TGTGCCATCTGGGGCCAGAACGAGCAGTACTTC